These T cell receptor beta chains were read from a single sample in a study of cytomegalovirus exposure and HLA in healthy donors. Method: immunoSEQ multiplex PCR; TCRdb's copy keeps in-frame clones and lacks some. The table records around 180,000 clones, less than 90% of them present only once. The source material was PBMCs. All receptors derive from a boy aged 10-17 years in good health and CMV-seronegative. CDR3s include the opening cysteine and the closing phenylalanine or tryptophan. D genes are given only for firm matches. Clone size is stated in some rows and not others, as once, few, many or a class when expanded.

J	V	size	D	CDR3	DNA
TRBJ1-2	TRBV2	-	-	CASSKTDYGYTF	TGTGCCAGCAGTAAGACAGACTATGGCTACACCTTC
TRBJ2-1	TRBV28	-	TRBD2	CASRSPGLVAEQFF	TGTGCCAGCAGGTCCCCGGGACTAGTGGCTGAGCAGTTCTTC
TRBJ2-5	TRBV5-1	-	TRBD2	CASSSRPSGQETQYF	TGCGCCAGCAGCTCCCGGCCTAGCGGCCAAGAGACCCAGTACTTC
TRBJ2-3	TRBV13	-	TRBD2	CASSPRTSGGRTDTQYF	TGTGCCAGCAGCCCTAGGACTAGCGGGGGTAGGACAGATACGCAGTATTTT
TRBJ2-7	TRBV6-5	-	-	CASSQGGGLDEQYF	TGTGCCAGCAGTCAAGGGGGGGGTTTGGACGAGCAGTACTTC
TRBJ1-1	TRBV7-9	few	-	CASRAGAVNTEAFF	TGTGCCAGCAGGGCAGGGGCAGTGAACACTGAAGCTTTCTTT
TRBJ2-6	TRBV6-5	-	TRBD1	CASAIQGAVNVLTF	TGTGCCAGCGCCATACAGGGGGCGGTCAACGTCCTGACTTTC
TRBJ2-1	TRBV7-9	-	TRBD2	CASSNGTSGRSLHEQFF	TGTGCCAGCAGCAATGGGACTAGCGGGAGGTCTCTACATGAGCAGTTCTTC
TRBJ1-1	TRBV9	-	-	CASSGTDLNTEAFF	TGTGCCAGCAGCGGGACAGACTTGAACACTGAAGCTTTCTTT
TRBJ2-7	TRBV6-1	-	TRBD2	CASSKERGGPDEQYF	TGTGCCAGCAGTAAGGAGCGGGGGGGCCCGGACGAGCAGTACTTC
TRBJ2-1	TRBV18	-	TRBD2	CASSPSGTSGSDEQFF	TGTGCCAGCTCACCATCCGGGACTAGCGGGAGTGATGAGCAGTTCTTC
TRBJ1-2	TRBV5-1	-	-	CASSLAGDKGYTF	TGCGCCAGCAGCTTGGCAGGGGATAAGGGCTACACCTTC
TRBJ1-1	TRBV7-2	-	-	CASRQYPRGNTEAFF	TGTGCCAGCAGACAATACCCACGTGGGAACACTGAAGCTTTCTTT
TRBJ2-7	TRBV2	-	-	CASSETPGSSYEQYF	TGTGCCAGCAGTGAAACACCGGGGAGCTCCTACGAGCAGTACTTC
TRBJ2-7	TRBV5-1	-	-	CASRWRGLDEQYF	TGCGCCAGCAGGTGGAGAGGTCTTGACGAGCAGTACTTC
TRBJ2-1	TRBV27	-	TRBD2	CASSQLAGGAPSNEQFF	TGTGCCAGCAGCCAGCTAGCGGGGGGGGCCCCTAGCAATGAGCAGTTCTTC
TRBJ1-2	TRBV4-1	-	TRBD1	CASSRTGGIVGYTF	TGCGCCAGCAGCCGGACAGGGGGAATCGTCGGCTACACCTTC
TRBJ2-7	TRBV27	-	-	CASSFLGDRLNYEQYF	TGTGCCAGCAGTTTCCTAGGCGACAGGTTAAACTACGAGCAGTACTTC
TRBJ2-1	TRBV6-6	-	TRBD2	CASSYRTSGRYNEQFF	TGTGCCAGCAGTTACCGGACTAGCGGGAGGTACAATGAGCAGTTCTTC
TRBJ2-1	TRBV9	-	-	CASSLKPGPEQFF	TGTGCCAGCAGCCTAAAGCCAGGTCCTGAGCAGTTCTTC
TRBJ2-1	TRBV5-4	-	TRBD2	CASSLGPPSGVSYNEQFF	TGTGCCAGCAGCTTGGGGCCGCCTAGCGGGGTCTCCTACAATGAGCAGTTCTTC
TRBJ1-5	TRBV6-1	-	-	CASRSPDYSNQPQHF	TGTGCCTCCCGGTCCCCCGACTATAGCAATCAGCCCCAGCATTTT
TRBJ1-1	TRBV6-5	few	-	CASSYSGGAEAFF	TGTGCCAGCAGTTACTCGGGGGGAGCTGAAGCTTTCTTT
TRBJ1-5	TRBV19	once	TRBD1	CASSIDPLGTVYSNQPQHF	TGTGCCAGTAGTATAGATCCCCTAGGGACAGTCTATAGCAATCAGCCCCAGCATTTT